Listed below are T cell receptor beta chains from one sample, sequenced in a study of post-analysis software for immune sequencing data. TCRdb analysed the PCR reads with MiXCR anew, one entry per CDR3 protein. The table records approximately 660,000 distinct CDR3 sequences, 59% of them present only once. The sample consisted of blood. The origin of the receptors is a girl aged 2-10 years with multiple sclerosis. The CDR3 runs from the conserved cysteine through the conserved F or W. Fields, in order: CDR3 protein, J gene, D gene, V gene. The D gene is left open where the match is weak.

CSARDVGAGEKLFF TRBJ1-4 . TRBV20-1
CSASGLAGPNEQFF TRBJ2-1 TRBD2 TRBV20-1
CASSYLQGRGETQYF TRBJ2-5 . TRBV6-5
CASSHPTGPQETQYF TRBJ2-5 . TRBV14
CSVTGDGAYGYTF TRBJ1-2 . TRBV29-1
CASRGQLNGYTF TRBJ1-2 . TRBV11-1
CASSYPRGAQETQYF TRBJ2-5 . TRBV6-2/TRBV6-3
CSARGGPFYNEQFF TRBJ2-1 . TRBV20-1
CASSQDMAGEETQYF . TRBD2 TRBV4-1
CAISGRQTMNTEAFF TRBJ1-1 . TRBV10-3
CASSYGRRLGGYTF TRBJ1-2 . TRBV6-5
CASSSRIGREIWETQYF TRBJ2-5 TRBD2 TRBV7-7
CASSPPSGAIYEQYF TRBJ2-7 TRBD2 TRBV6-5
CASSYWGEGPNEQFF TRBJ2-1 TRBD2 TRBV6-6
CSASLMRGLTSSYNEQFF TRBJ2-1 . TRBV20-1
CSVDRGNTGELFF TRBJ2-2 . TRBV29-1
CASSLGDSGFYTF TRBJ1-2 TRBD1 TRBV5-1
CASSLNWLSTYGYTF TRBJ1-2 . TRBV5-6
CASSYSGGASTDTQYF TRBJ2-3 . TRBV6-6
CASRIDRNTEAFF TRBJ1-1 . TRBV19
CSARDLTETQYF TRBJ2-5 . TRBV20-1
CASSLSSVGNTEAFF TRBJ1-1 . TRBV5-1
CASSSTVNYGHTF TRBJ1-2 . TRBV6-2/TRBV6-3
CASSVGALRVDEQFF TRBJ2-1 . TRBV9
CASSQVYGGRVHNEQFF TRBJ2-1 TRBD2 TRBV3-1
CSVLRQLTPEAFF TRBJ1-1 . TRBV29-1
CASRAHWNTEAFF TRBJ1-1 . TRBV2
CASKGYGYTF TRBJ1-2 . TRBV6-6
CSVSRRQGSCSDEQFF TRBJ2-1 TRBD1 TRBV29-1
CASSVAVRGGSFIDTQYF TRBJ2-3 TRBD2 TRBV9
CAWRVAYGYTF TRBJ1-2 . TRBV30
CATSRDQRNGELFF TRBJ2-2 . TRBV15
CGAKGLVVGLEETQYF . . TRBV20-1
CATSAGPTDTQYF TRBJ2-3 . TRBV24-1
CASSSIPGTGYGYTF TRBJ1-2 TRBD1 TRBV12-3/TRBV12-4
CASSHSGGSAERGYEQYF TRBJ2-7 TRBD2 TRBV3-1
CASSLAGSGRAKHNEQFF TRBJ2-1 TRBD2 TRBV7-9
CSAPRHGSPRNNEQFF TRBJ2-1 . TRBV20-1
CASSLGRAGARDEQFF TRBJ2-1 TRBD2 TRBV5-1
CASSLRQGPQETQYF TRBJ2-5 TRBD1 TRBV4-3
CASSRTRRADTQYF TRBJ2-3 . TRBV5-1
CASSYGPQSGDTQYF TRBJ2-3 . TRBV13
CASSPEIQGAGYGYTF TRBJ1-2 TRBD1 TRBV7-2
CASSVGAGQILPGANVLTF TRBJ2-6 . TRBV5-1
CASSFNWAFNEKLFF TRBJ1-4 . TRBV5-1
CAISLTGTSGRNEQFF TRBJ2-1 TRBD2 TRBV10-3
CASRLTSVETQYF TRBJ2-5 TRBD2 TRBV6-1
CASSLGQGVSYGYTF TRBJ1-2 TRBD1 TRBV7-2
CATRQGDRSYNEQFF TRBJ2-1 TRBD1 TRBV10-3
CSARESTDAQYF TRBJ2-3 . TRBV20-1
CASSLAGPYEQYF TRBJ2-7 . TRBV11-2
CSVEGGREGFEQYF TRBJ2-7 TRBD2 TRBV29-1
CASRPHGSSYNEQFF TRBJ2-1 . TRBV7-2
CSAGGLAAKSYNEQFF TRBJ2-1 TRBD2 TRBV29-1
CASSQVTASGQFF TRBJ2-1 . TRBV4-1
CASSPPGGFVTEAFF TRBJ1-1 . TRBV6-6
CSARATSGDYNEQFF TRBJ2-1 TRBD2 TRBV20-1
CSAEGQGPEAFF TRBJ1-1 TRBD1 TRBV29-1
CARPTDHPNYGYTF TRBJ1-2 . TRBV6-4
CASSLALMGGTQYF TRBJ2-3 . TRBV7-2